The present TCR beta chain was sequenced within a study of shared clonotypes between healthy human individuals. Assay: immunoSEQ multiplex PCR; the TCRdb copy retains only in-frame clones and omits some. The data hold 2,500,000 or so clones, with roughly 90% observed a single time. Germline-derived CDR1 and CDR2 are SQVTM and ANQGSEA. The V end was cut by 4 bases, the J end by 4 bases, with 10 bases between. This CDR3 contains 12 residues. This clonotype originated in a man between 18 and 35 years old in good health. Some clones in this sample may be carry-over from other donors' samples. This rearrangement joins TRBV29-1 to TRBJ2-5; tentatively, D is TRBD1 or TRBD2 (5 bases each). What was sequenced was naive CD4+ T cells from PBMCs. Subset meaning: CD45RA+ positively selected. This chain's CDR3 is CSVVAGRETQYF. The DNA for the CDR3 is TGCAGCGTTGTCGCAGGGAGAGAGACCCAGTACTTC. Full variable domain (remainder filled in from reference TRBV29-1 and TRBJ2-5): SAVISQKPSRDICQRGTSLTIQCQVDSQVTMMFWYRQQPGQSLTLIATANQGSEATYESGFVIDKFPISRPNLTFSTLTVSNMSPEDSSIYLCSVVAGRETQYFGPGTRLLVL.